One sample yielded the 14 T cell receptor beta chains listed below, sequenced in a study of OX40 agonist ivuxolimab in advanced cancers. TCRdb's table, derived via immunoSEQ multiplex PCR, lists solely in-frame clones and lacks some. The sample contains tens of thousands of clones, approximately 80% of which appear only once. Material: CD4+ or CD8+ T cells sorted from blood, obtained in a trial of the OX40 agonist ivuxolimab. All receptors derive from an adult with an advanced solid tumor such as melanoma, head and neck, liver or kidney cancer.

V and J are TRBV9 and TRBJ2-7, with a tentative D call TRBD2 (5 bases). V was clipped by 2 bases and J by 3 bases, with 9 bases between them. The germline CDR1 and CDR2 sequences are SGDLS and YYNGEE. The CDR3 contains 13 residues. In nucleotides, the CDR3 is TGTGCCAGCAGCGTGGGGAGTAACTACGAGCAGTACTTC. Encoded protein: CASSVGSNYEQYF.

V is TRBV18 and J is TRBJ1-1; weak D call: TRBD1 (5 bases). This CDR3 has 13 residues. CDR1 is KGHSH, CDR2 LQKENI, per germline. The ends were cut back, 6 bases at V and 8 bases at J, with 16 bases in the middle. In DNA, the CDR3 is TGTGCCAGCTCTATCCTGGGACGTGACGAAGCTTTCTTT. This sequence encodes CASSILGRDEAFF. Drawing the rest from reference TRBV18 and TRBJ1-1, the complete variable domain is NAGVMQNPRHLVRRRGQEARLRCSPMKGHSHVYWYRQLPEEGLKFMVYLQKENIIDESGMPKERFSAEFPKEGPSILRIQQVVRGDSAAYFCASSILGRDEAFFGQGTRLTVV.

The rearrangement joins TRBV30 to TRBJ2-3; tentatively, D is TRBD2 (5 bases). Germline V gene sequence: CDR1 GTSNPN, CDR2 SVGIG (reference sequence). V was pared by 4 bases and J by 2 bases, with 16 bases between. The CDR3 spans 15 residues. CDR3 sequence reads: CAWKDAGRATDTQYF. Here the CDR3 DNA reads TGTGCCTGGAAGGATGCGGGTAGGGCCACAGATACGCAGTATTTT.

The J gene is TRBJ1-3, the V gene TRBV27; D unresolved. The CDR3 runs to 13 residues. The V gene lost 3 bases and the J gene lost 3 bases, with 6 bases spanning the gap. The germline V gene encodes CDR1 MNHEY and CDR2 SMNVEV (reference sequence). The DNA for the CDR3 is TGTGCCAGCAGTTTTGGGGTTGGAAACACCATATATTTT. Encoded protein: CASSFGVGNTIYF.

This sequence joins TRBV6-6 and TRBJ1-5; D gene uncertain. V lost 7 bases, J lost 4 bases, and 11 bases lay in between. CDR1 and CDR2 (germline): MNHNY, SVGAGI (reference sequence). The CDR3 consists of 13 residues. This CDR3 reads CASKVASNQPQHF. CDR3 nucleotides: TGTGCCAGCAAGGTGGCATCTAATCAGCCCCAGCATTTT.

The chain uses TRBV9 and TRBJ2-3; tentatively, D is TRBD2 (6 bases). This CDR3 region has 18 residues. Germline CDR1 SGDLS, CDR2 YYNGEE. The V and J ends lost 4 bases and 0 bases respectively, with 21 bases between them. CDR3 protein: CASSLLRTGGMSTDTQYF. CDR3 DNA: TGTGCCAGCAGCTTACTACGGACGGGCGGGATGAGCACAGATACGCAGTATTTT.

V and J are TRBV6-5 and TRBJ2-1, with 7 bases lining up with TRBD1. Trimming at V came to 6 bases and at J to 1 base, leaving 6 bases not matched to a gene. This CDR3 region has 15 residues. Germline assignment: CDR1 MNHEY and CDR2 SVGAGI. The CDR3 coding sequence is TGTGCCAGCAGCCCTGACAGGGATTCCTACAATGAGCAGTTCTTC. Amino acids: CASSPDRDSYNEQFF.

V and J are TRBV9 and TRBJ2-3, with D possibly being TRBD1 (5 bases). Germline CDR1 reads SGDLS; CDR2 reads YYNGEE. The CDR3 runs 16 residues. V was clipped by 0 bases and J by 1 base, with 12 bases between them. CDR3 DNA sequence: TGTGCCAGCAGCGTAGAGGTAGGGGATGGCACAGATACGCAGTATTTT. Its protein product is CASSVEVGDGTDTQYF. The variable domain in full, with the rest retrieved from reference TRBV9 and TRBJ2-3, is DSGVTQTPKHLITATGQRVTLRCSPRSGDLSVYWYQQSLDQGLQFLIQYYNGEERAKGNILERFSAQQFPDLHSELNLSSLELGDSALYFCASSVEVGDGTDTQYFGPGTRLTVL.

The CDR3 bases are TGTGCCACCCTATCCAGGGGGAGAACTGAAGCTTTCTTT. Protein sequence: CATLSRGRTEAFF. The J gene is TRBJ1-1, the V gene TRBV5-8; 7 bases align to TRBD1. V shed 9 bases and J 5 bases; nucleotides not matched to a gene: 10. CDR3 length: 13 residues. Germline CDR1 is SGHTS and CDR2 is YDEGEE.

The V gene is TRBV6-9, the J gene TRBJ2-1, with D possibly TRBD2 on 6 matching bases. This CDR3 has 15 residues. CDR1 MNHGY and CDR2 SVAAGI come from the germline V gene. V was pared by 0 bases and J by 6 bases, with 12 bases between. CDR3 amino acids: CASSYSATSRNEQFF. CDR3 DNA: TGTGCCAGCAGTTATTCGGCGACTAGTCGCAATGAGCAGTTCTTC.

The chain has TRBV11-1 and TRBJ2-7; TRBD2 aligns across 10 bases. The CDR3 is made up of 16 amino acids. Germline V gives CDR1 SGHAT, CDR2 FQDESV (reference sequence). J gave up 2 bases and V 3 bases, and 7 bases lay outside the gene matches. The CDR3 nucleotides read TGTGCCAGCAGCTTGGGTTGGGGACTAGCGACCTACGAGCAGTACTTC. It translates to CASSLGWGLATYEQYF.

CDR3 residues: CASNRAGEKLFF. DNA for the CDR3: TGTGCCAGCAACAGGGCAGGGGAAAAACTGTTTTTT. The genes are TRBV6-1 and TRBJ1-4, with D perhaps matching TRBD1 (6 bases). The CDR3 loop spans 12 amino acids. In germline, CDR1 is MNHNS, CDR2 SASEGT. Trimming pared 7 bases from V and 8 bases from J, leaving 11 bases between.

This clone has just one count. The chain is built from TRBV7-2 and TRBJ2-7, with D possibly matching TRBD1 (5 bases). From germline, CDR1 is SGHTA and CDR2 FQGNSA. The CDR3 covers 14 residues. V was cut by 2 bases and J by 1 base, with 9 bases left in between. CDR3 in amino acids: CASSLNQGSYEQYF. CDR3 sequence (DNA): TGTGCCAGCAGCTTAAATCAGGGTTCCTACGAGCAGTACTTC.

The gene calls are TRBV6-1 and TRBJ2-6; weak D call: TRBD2 (5 bases). CDR3 length: 18 amino acids. The V end lost 2 bases, the J end lost 0 bases, and 14 bases lay between the germline ends. Germline CDR1 and CDR2: MNHNS and SASEGT. The CDR3, as DNA: TGTGCCAGCAGTGAAATCGTCTCTAGCCGCTCTGGGGCCAACGTCCTGACTTTC. Translating gives CASSEIVSSRSGANVLTF.